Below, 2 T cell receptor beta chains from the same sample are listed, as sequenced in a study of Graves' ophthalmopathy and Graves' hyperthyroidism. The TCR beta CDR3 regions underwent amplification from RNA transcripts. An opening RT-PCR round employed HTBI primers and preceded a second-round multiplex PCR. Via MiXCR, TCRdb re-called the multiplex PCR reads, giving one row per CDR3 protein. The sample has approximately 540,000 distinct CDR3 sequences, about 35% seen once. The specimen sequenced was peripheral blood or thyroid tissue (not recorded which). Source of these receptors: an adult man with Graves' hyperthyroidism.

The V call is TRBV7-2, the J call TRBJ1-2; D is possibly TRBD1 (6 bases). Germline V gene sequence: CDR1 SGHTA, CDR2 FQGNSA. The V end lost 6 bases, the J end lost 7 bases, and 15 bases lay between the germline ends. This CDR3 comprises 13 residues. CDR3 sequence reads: CASRGERGPGYTF. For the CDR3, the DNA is TGTGCCAGCAGGGGGGAGCGGGGGCCTGGCTACACCTTC.

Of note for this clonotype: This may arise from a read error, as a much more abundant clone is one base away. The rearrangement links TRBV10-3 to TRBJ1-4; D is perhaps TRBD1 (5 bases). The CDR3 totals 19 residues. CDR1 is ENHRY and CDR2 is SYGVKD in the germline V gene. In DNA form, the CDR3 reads TGTGCCATCAGTGAGCGGCCCCCAGGGCAGGGTGCGACTAATGAAGAACTGTTTTTT. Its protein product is CAISERPPGQGATNEELFF.